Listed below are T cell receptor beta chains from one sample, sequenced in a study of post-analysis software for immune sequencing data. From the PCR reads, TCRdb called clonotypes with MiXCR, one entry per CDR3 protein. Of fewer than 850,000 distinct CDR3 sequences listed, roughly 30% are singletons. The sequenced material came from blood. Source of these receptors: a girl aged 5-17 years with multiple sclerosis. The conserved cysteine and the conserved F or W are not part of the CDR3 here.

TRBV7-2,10,ASSSAAGTQY
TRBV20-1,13,SALPGTSGYNEQF
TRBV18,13,ASSLSPGTANEQF
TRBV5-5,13,ASVATSGSRGEQF
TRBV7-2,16,ASSLGTRGAVRTTEAF
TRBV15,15,ATSRRLAGALEETQY
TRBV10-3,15,AIRPGGLAGEADTQY
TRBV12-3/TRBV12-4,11,ATAAATQETQY
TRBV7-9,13,ASSLVVAGFDEQF
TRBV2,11,ASSGRGNYGYT
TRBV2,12,ASSGGRPASTQH
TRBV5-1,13,ASREAGASTDTQY
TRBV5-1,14,ASSDLAQGPSTEAF
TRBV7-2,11,ASSSRQNYEQY
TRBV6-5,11,ASSYRVGTEAF
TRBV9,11,ASSVGPSYEAF
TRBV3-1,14,ASSQGGLAVPYEQF
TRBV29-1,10,SVGTGDTETF
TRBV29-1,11,SVGEVVGTEAF
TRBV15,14,ATSYGTSGATDTQY
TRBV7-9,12,ASSLDRVFYEQY
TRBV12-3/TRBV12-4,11,ASSLSAQNIQY
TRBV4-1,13,ASSPPYVANYGYT
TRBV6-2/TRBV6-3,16,ASSYSRSGGSSYNEQF
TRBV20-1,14,SARDEDRSRDTEAF
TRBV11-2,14,ASSAQLGGGHNEQF
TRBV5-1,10,ASKDRAYGYT
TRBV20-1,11,SATDGSNQPQH
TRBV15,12,ATSRARSGDTQY
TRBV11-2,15,ASSLDPREGIYNEQF
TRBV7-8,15,ASSLRARLAGAYEQY
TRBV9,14,ASSVSFANPGNEQF
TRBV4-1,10,ASRQENTEAF
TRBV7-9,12,ASSLSTPNYEQY
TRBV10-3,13,AISGAGEDSDTQY
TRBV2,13,ASRPGTGGRKTQY
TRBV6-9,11,ARPNSSTDTQY
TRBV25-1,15,ASPSDWANGTKNIQY
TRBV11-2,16,ASSLRDPGAANTGELF
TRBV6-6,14,ASSYSTLRTLDEQY
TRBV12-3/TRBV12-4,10,ASSLRRGGYT
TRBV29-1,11,SAMAGEIGEAF
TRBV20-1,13,SASPGTSGYNEQF
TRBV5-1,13,ASSLVGTPEETQY
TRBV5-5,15,ASSLLFGDRRSDTQY
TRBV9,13,ASSVVGGTQETQY
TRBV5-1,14,ASSPTGLGVVSSRY